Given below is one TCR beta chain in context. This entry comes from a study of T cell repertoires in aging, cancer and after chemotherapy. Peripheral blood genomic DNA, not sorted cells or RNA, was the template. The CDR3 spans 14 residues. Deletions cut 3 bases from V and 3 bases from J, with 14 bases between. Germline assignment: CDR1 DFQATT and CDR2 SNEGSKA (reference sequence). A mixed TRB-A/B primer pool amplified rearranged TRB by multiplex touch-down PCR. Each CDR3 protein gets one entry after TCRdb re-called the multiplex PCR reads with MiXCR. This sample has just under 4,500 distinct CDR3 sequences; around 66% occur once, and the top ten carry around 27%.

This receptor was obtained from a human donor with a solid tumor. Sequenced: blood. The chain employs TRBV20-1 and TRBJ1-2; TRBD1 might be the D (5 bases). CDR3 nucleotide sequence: TGCAGTGCTAGGGGTGCCCGGGACTACTATGGCTACACCTTC. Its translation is CSARGARDYYGYTF.